Below are 7 T cell receptor beta chains sequenced from a single sample in a study of metastatic and nonmetastatic thyroid tumors. All patients were treatment-naive before thyroid surgery. Through MiXCR, TCRdb re-clonotyped the PCR reads. The repertoire consists of fewer than 13,000 clones, with approximately 12% occurring once and the leading ten covering about 12%. Sequenced sample: blood. The source is a female donor with papillary thyroid cancer or a benign thyroid nodule (not recorded which). Some clones in this sample may be carry-over from other donors' samples.

This clone is medium-sized (0.01 to 0.1%). The chain recombines TRBV2 with TRBJ1-2; 8 nucleotides align to TRBD1. With V trimmed by 8 bases and J by 4 bases, 9 bases remained unmatched. Germline CDR1 is SNHLY and CDR2 is FYNNEI. The length of the CDR3 is 14 residues. The CDR3 DNA reads as TGTGCCAGCTTGGGTCAGGGGGCAGGCTATGGCTACACCTTC. Its translation: CASLGQGAGYGYTF.

This clone is categorized as medium-sized. Other DNA sequences in this specimen translate into the identical CDR3. The chain carries TRBV6-1 and TRBJ2-7; D is perhaps TRBD1 (6 bases). The CDR3 is 12 residues long. Trimming took off 4 bases at V and 3 bases at J, with 7 bases between the two ends. Germline V gives CDR1 MNHNS, CDR2 SASEGT. CDR3 DNA sequence: TGTGCCAGCAGTGGACAGGACTACGAGCAGTACTTC. Protein: CASSGQDYEQYF.

This clone was observed at least ten times. This chain joins TRBV5-1 and TRBJ2-5, with D hard to call. Germline V gives CDR1 SGHRS, CDR2 YFSETQ. Deletions cut 0 bases from V and 4 bases from J, with 4 bases between. The CDR3 loop spans 12 amino acids. The CDR3 is CASSLAGETQYF. CDR3 sequence (DNA): TGCGCCAGCAGCTTGGCCGGAGAGACCCAGTACTTC.

The chain has TRBV28 and TRBJ1-1; 11 bases fit TRBD1. The CDR3 extends over 15 amino acids. Trimming removed 8 bases from V and 3 bases from J; junction bases left unmatched: 8. Germline V lookup: CDR1 MDHEN, CDR2 SYDVKM. In nucleotides, the CDR3 is TGTGCCAGCGGCCTTCCGGGACAGGGGGACACTGAAGCTTTCTTT. Residues: CASGLPGQGDTEAFF.

This clone appeared many times. The chain recombines TRBV24-1 with TRBJ2-3; 8 bases line up with TRBD2. Germline lookup yields CDR1 KGHDR and CDR2 SFDVKD. The CDR3 is 14 amino acids. With 7 bases clipped from V and 2 bases from J, the junction kept 4 bases outside the gene matches. The CDR3, as DNA: TGTGCCACCAGCCCAGGACTAGCCACAGATACGCAGTATTTT. It yields the protein CATSPGLATDTQYF.

This clone was counted ten times or more. This rearrangement joins TRBV2 to TRBJ2-2, with 8 bases identical to TRBD2. This CDR3 contains 15 residues. The ends lost 7 bases at V and 4 bases at J; junction bases unmatched: 8. Germline CDR1 reads SNHLY; CDR2 reads FYNNEI. The CDR3 nucleotides read TGTGCCAGCACCGAGAGGACTAGCCGCACCGGGGAGCTGTTTTTT. Translating it yields CASTERTSRTGELFF.

This clone was detected many times. In the same sample, other DNA sequences code for this CDR3. The J gene is TRBJ2-1, the V gene TRBV29-1, with 7 positions matching TRBD1. The J segment lost 3 bases and the V segment lost 2 bases, leaving 4 bases of the junction unmatched. Germline V gene data show CDR1 as SQVTM and CDR2 as ANQGSEA. This CDR3 is 14 amino acids long. CDR3 residues: CSVELSGGYNEQFF. CDR3 in DNA: TGCAGCGTTGAATTGTCAGGGGGCTACAATGAGCAGTTCTTC.